What follows are 15 T cell receptor beta chains derived from one specimen sequenced in a study of blood T cells in healthy people across ages. The authors ran a second PCR of roughly 6 to 12 cycles using a sample-barcoded 5' primer and a J-beta primer mix. Each CDR3 protein is one row after TCRdb ran MiXCR on the 5' RACE reads. Counted here are about 930,000 distinct CDR3 sequences, 25% to 30% occurring once; the ten biggest clones make up around 9.6%. This same sample was also taken into another study, of T cells of mothers and their children.

Material for sequencing was blood. Receptors were obtained from a woman aged 40 to 49 in good health.

J is TRBJ2-1 and V is TRBV11-2; possible D gene TRBD1, 5 bases. The CDR3 length is 13 residues. Trimming cost V 4 bases and J 6 bases, with 10 bases left between them. Per germline, CDR1 SGHAT and CDR2 FQNNGV. CDR3 bases: TGTGCCAGCAGCTCACGGACATCCAATGAGCAGTTCTTC. Translated, it gives CASSSRTSNEQFF.

Written as DNA, the CDR3 is TGTGCCAGCAGCTCCCCCCCCCAGGGGATCTACGAGCAGTACTTC. Translation: CASSSPPQGIYEQYF. The chain has TRBV7-2 and TRBJ2-7; D possibly corresponds to TRBD1 (6 bases). The germline V gene has CDR1 SGHTA and CDR2 FQGNSA. V lost 4 bases and J 3 bases, leaving 16 bases between the germline ends. The CDR3 has 15 residues.

The rearrangement joins TRBV7-9 to TRBJ1-2; 7 bases are shared with TRBD1. With V trimmed by 3 bases and J by 6 bases, 7 bases remained unmatched. This CDR3 has 14 amino acids. From germline, CDR1 is SEHNR and CDR2 FQNEAQ (reference sequence). Written as DNA, the CDR3 is TGTGCCAGCAGCTTGGGGACAGAAGGCCATGGCTACACCTTC. Encoded protein: CASSLGTEGHGYTF.

This clonotype was seen more than once but under ten times. The V gene is TRBV29-1, the J gene TRBJ2-1; D ambiguous. Germline values: CDR1 SQVTM, CDR2 ANQGSEA. V was cut by 4 bases and J by 8 bases, with 12 bases left in between. The CDR3 runs to 12 residues. CDR3 in amino acids: CSVGGLGDEQFF. CDR3 DNA: TGCAGCGTTGGGGGTTTGGGCGATGAGCAGTTCTTC.

This clonotype was counted between two and nine times. The V gene is TRBV5-1, the J gene TRBJ1-1; TRBD1 aligns across 8 bases. V lost 4 bases and J lost 1; bases outside the gene matches: 6. Per germline, CDR1 SGHRS and CDR2 YFSETQ. CDR3 length: 15 residues. CDR3 DNA: TGCGCCAGCAGCCTGGGACAGGACCCGAACACTGAAGCTTTCTTT. Translating it yields CASSLGQDPNTEAFF. The full variable domain, completed using reference TRBV5-1 and TRBJ1-1, is KAGVTQTPRYLIKTRGQQVTLSCSPISGHRSVSWYQQTPGQGLQFLFEYFSETQRNKGNFPGRFSGRQFSNSRSEMNVSTLELGDSALYLCASSLGQDPNTEAFFGQGTRLTVV.

The chain carries TRBV30 and TRBJ1-6; D not certain. V dropped 1 base and J dropped 10 bases, with 8 bases sitting between them. This CDR3 has 12 amino acids. CDR1 and CDR2 (germline): GTSNPN, SVGIG (reference sequence). The CDR3 reads CAWSGMESPLHF. The CDR3 DNA reads TGTGCCTGGAGTGGGATGGAATCACCCCTCCACTTT.

This clonotype was seen a few times. V gene TRBV7-9 combines with J gene TRBJ2-7; D remains ambiguous. The CDR3 consists of 14 residues. V was trimmed by 5 bases and J by 2 bases, leaving 13 bases between them. CDR1 SEHNR and CDR2 FQNEAQ come from the germline V gene (reference sequence). DNA for the CDR3: TGTGCCAGCAGCCCGCCGCAGGAGACCTACGAGCAGTACTTC. Its protein is CASSPPQETYEQYF.

On this clonotype itself: A much larger clone lies one base from this, so it may be a read error. The J gene is TRBJ2-1, the V gene TRBV4-1, with a possible D match to TRBD2 (7 bases). Germline V gene sequence: CDR1 MGHRA, CDR2 YSYEKL. Trimming pared 0 bases from V and 6 bases from J, leaving 18 bases between. This CDR3 has 17 amino acids. Here the CDR3 reads CASSQDSGGVGSNEQFF. In DNA form, the CDR3 reads TGCGCCAGCAGCCAAGATTCGGGGGGCGTGGGATCCAATGAGCAGTTCTTC.

This clonotype appeared once. A much larger clone is a single base away; this may be a read error. The chain carries TRBV4-1 and TRBJ2-1; no reliable D call. The germline V gene has CDR1 MGHRA and CDR2 YSYEKL. Between the trimmed V and J ends, which lost 0 bases and 10 bases, there was a span of 22 bases. The CDR3 is 17 residues long. In DNA form, the CDR3 reads TGCGCCAGCAGCCAAGATGCGCGAACATCTCGCCCCTACGAGCAGTTCTTC. It yields the protein CASSQDARTSRPYEQFF.

In the case of this clonotype: Mismatch with germline at one junction end may stem from a read error. The chain uses TRBV9 and TRBJ1-5; the D is unclear. Per the germline V gene, CDR1 is SGDLS and CDR2 is YYNGEE. This CDR3 has 13 residues. CDR3: CTSSALLGQPQHF. The CDR3 DNA reads TGTACCAGCAGCGCCCTGCTGGGTCAGCCCCAGCATTTT.

This clonotype was seen repeatedly, ten times or more. The J gene is TRBJ2-7, the V gene TRBV4-3; D is perhaps TRBD1 or TRBD2 (5 bases each). This CDR3 comprises 14 residues. V dropped 0 bases and J dropped 3 bases, with 9 bases sitting between them. Germline loops: CDR1 LGHNA, CDR2 YSLEER. The CDR3 DNA is TGCGCCAGCAGCCAAGATCTGGGGGTCTACGAGCAGTACTTC. It translates to CASSQDLGVYEQYF.

The chain carries TRBV5-1 and TRBJ2-7; weak D call: TRBD2 (6 bases). V was shortened by 0 bases and J by 4 bases, with 20 bases between the two germline ends. This CDR3 has 17 residues. The germline CDR1 and CDR2 sequences are SGHRS and YFSETQ. CDR3 bases: TGCGCCAGCAGCTTGGCCTCGGAGGGCTCGGGACGATACGAGCAGTACTTC. Its protein is CASSLASEGSGRYEQYF.

This clonotype was observed once. The chain combines TRBV7-9 with TRBJ2-7; TRBD1 is a possible D gene (6 bases). V lost 5 bases to trimming and J lost 5 bases, with 13 bases between them. The CDR3 length is 13 residues. The germline V gene has CDR1 SEHNR and CDR2 FQNEAQ (reference sequence). CDR3 DNA: TGTGCCAGCAGCCCCAAACGGACAGACGAGCAGTACTTC. It codes for CASSPKRTDEQYF.

In the case of this clonotype: A far larger clone differs by one base, so this is likely a read error. The chain couples TRBV5-1 to TRBJ2-6; D is uncertain. Germline V gene sequence: CDR1 SGHRS, CDR2 YFSETQ. This CDR3 spans 14 amino acids. The CDR3 DNA sequence: TGCGCCAGCAGCTTCGGGTCTGGGACCAACGTCCTGACTTTC. This translates into CASSFGSGTNVLTF.

Only a few counts were recorded for this clonotype. The J gene is TRBJ2-7, the V gene TRBV5-1; 7 bases agree with TRBD1. Looked up from germline, CDR1 is SGHRS and CDR2 is YFSETQ. The CDR3 totals 14 residues. Trimming at V came to 1 base and at J to 3 bases, leaving 4 bases not matched to a gene. The CDR3 spells CASSLIDRVYEQYF. The CDR3 nucleotides are TGCGCCAGCAGCTTGATAGACAGGGTCTACGAGCAGTACTTC.